The 14 T cell receptor beta chains given below trace back to one sample, sequenced in a study of Graves' ophthalmopathy and Graves' hyperthyroidism (dated by TCRdb to the late 2010s). Sequencing relied on an Illumina HiSeq 2000. TCR beta CDR3 regions were amplified from RNA transcripts for repertoire sequencing. A first-round RT-PCR used HTBI primers with the Qiagen OneStep RT-PCR kit, followed by a second-round multiplex PCR, size selection and purification. TCRdb reworked the public reads: Q25 trimming with fastp, MiXCR clone assembly, productive beta chains retained. Rows are unified per CDR3 protein, each entry keeping the most common DNA and genes. This sample gives around 1,200,000 distinct CDR3 sequences in total; less than 45% of them show up just once. The ten largest clones add up to over 8.5% of the sample. The sample consisted of peripheral blood or thyroid tissue (not recorded which). These receptors all come from an adult man with Graves' hyperthyroidism.

The chain couples TRBV7-3 to TRBJ2-6; D is perhaps TRBD1 (5 bases). There are 15 residues in the CDR3. The ends were cut back, 4 bases at V and 2 bases at J, with 9 bases in the middle. CDR1 is SGHTA, CDR2 FQGTGA, per germline. CDR3: CASSSREPGANVLTF. CDR3 nucleotide sequence: TGTGCCAGCAGCTCCAGGGAACCTGGGGCCAACGTCCTGACTTTC.

The table lists this clonotype with a count of one. Here the CDR3 omits its conserved ending phenylalanine or tryptophan, so a read error is the likely source. V gene TRBV6-2 or TRBV6-3 combines with J gene TRBJ1-5; D remains ambiguous. V lost 4 bases and J 7 bases, leaving 14 bases between the germline ends. CDR1 and CDR2 from the germline V gene are MNHEY and SVGEGT. CDR3 length: 14 residues. CDR3 residues: CASSSIPIGQPQHI. Written as DNA, the CDR3 is TGTGCCAGCAGTTCGATACCTATCGGACAGCCCCAGCATATT.

This clonotype was counted a few times. The chain combines TRBV5-8 with TRBJ2-7; weak D call: TRBD1 (7 bases). Germline CDR1 and CDR2: SGHTS and YDEGEE. The V end lost 4 bases, the J end lost 2 bases, and 13 bases lay between the germline ends. CDR3 length: 14 residues. The CDR3 DNA reads TGTGCCAGCAGCACAGGGGACTTCACCTACGAGCAGTACTTC. Translated, it gives CASSTGDFTYEQYF.

The table lists this clonotype with many counts. The V call is TRBV10-3, the J call TRBJ2-7; 12 bases fit TRBD1. J lost 3 bases, V lost 6 bases, and 21 bases had no gene match. The CDR3 runs 20 residues. Germline V CDR1 and CDR2: ENHRY, SYGVKD. CDR3 protein: CAIRPGTGGRGVGSGYEQYF. In nucleotides, the CDR3 is TGTGCCATCAGGCCAGGGACAGGGGGCCGGGGCGTGGGATCGGGCTACGAGCAGTACTTC.

V and J are TRBV20-1 and TRBJ1-6, with 12 bases matching TRBD1. Trimming at V came to 0 bases and at J to 8 bases, leaving 14 bases not matched to a gene. CDR1 DFQATT and CDR2 SNEGSKA come from the germline V gene (reference sequence). CDR3 length equals 19 residues. The CDR3 loop reads CSARDLGQGARLVDSPLHF. In nucleotides, the CDR3 is TGCAGTGCTAGAGATCTGGGACAGGGGGCGCGATTGGTAGATTCACCCCTCCACTTT.

V and J are TRBV28 and TRBJ1-5; D is possibly TRBD1 (5 bases). This CDR3 is built from 19 residues. Germline V lookup: CDR1 MDHEN, CDR2 SYDVKM. Trimming took 7 bases from V and 1 from J, leaving 26 bases between them. CDR3: CASTSPHPAGRMSNQPQHF. The CDR3 DNA follows: TGTGCCAGCACTAGTCCCCACCCGGCAGGGAGGATGAGCAATCAGCCCCAGCATTTT. The whole variable domain, filled in from reference TRBV28 and TRBJ1-5, reads DVKVTQSSRYLVKRTGEKVFLECVQDMDHENMFWYRQDPGLGLRLIYFSYDVKMKEKGDIPEGYSVSREKKERFSLILESASTNQTSMYLCASTSPHPAGRMSNQPQHFGDGTRLSIL.

This sequence joins TRBV4-1 and TRBJ1-5, with TRBD1 as a possible D gene (6 bases). CDR1 is MGHRA and CDR2 is YSYEKL in the germline V gene. This CDR3 has 15 amino acids. Trimming left V 4 bases short and J 3 bases short, with 13 bases between. CDR3 DNA: TGCGCCAGCAGCCTTGCAGGGGAAACCAATCAGCCCCAGCATTTT. Protein: CASSLAGETNQPQHF.

The count of this clonotype is one. The chain employs TRBV10-3 and TRBJ2-5, with D possibly being TRBD2 (6 bases). CDR3 size: 14 residues. With 6 bases removed from V and 4 bases from J, the gap between germline ends came to 15 bases. CDR1 is ENHRY and CDR2 is SYGVKD in the germline V gene. DNA for the CDR3: TGTGCCATCAGCGCGGGGCAGGGTGTAGAGACCCAGTACTTC. Translation gives CAISAGQGVETQYF.

This clonotype occurred many times. The V and J genes are TRBV7-2 and TRBJ2-2, with D perhaps given as TRBD1 or TRBD2 (5 bases each). Germline CDR1 and CDR2: SGHTA and FQGNSA. This CDR3 comprises 13 residues. V lost 7 bases, J lost 6 bases, and 12 bases lay in between. Written as DNA, the CDR3 is TGTGCCAGCAAGAGGGTAGGGGCCGGGGAGCTGTTTTTT. The encoded protein is CASKRVGAGELFF.

There are many counts of this clonotype. The chain carries TRBV14 and TRBJ2-7, with 7 bases matching TRBD2. V shed 6 bases, J shed 3 bases, and the junction held 11 bases outside the gene matches. This CDR3 region has 15 residues. CDR1 and CDR2 from the germline V gene are SGHDN and FVKESK. CDR3 coding DNA: TGTGCCAGCAGTCCCGAGTGGCGGGGGAACTACGAGCAGTACTTC. It is translated as CASSPEWRGNYEQYF.

Here the CDR3 DNA reads TGTGCCAGCCGGGGGGCACGGGGCACAGATACGCAGTATTTT. The encoded protein is CASRGARGTDTQYF. The V call is TRBV7-2, the J call TRBJ2-3, with a tentative D call TRBD2 (7 bases). Germline CDR1 and CDR2: SGHTA and FQGNSA. Trimming stripped 8 bases from V and 1 base from J, with 13 bases between. The CDR3 covers 14 residues.

The table lists this clonotype with many counts. The V gene is TRBV7-2, the J gene TRBJ1-1; a possible D gene is TRBD1 (5 bases). V dropped 8 bases and J dropped 3 bases, with 19 bases sitting between them. From germline, CDR1 is SGHTA and CDR2 FQGNSA. The CDR3 consists of 15 residues. This CDR3 reads CASSPRTHPDTEAFF. In DNA form, the CDR3 reads TGTGCCAGCTCTCCTCGGACACATCCCGACACTGAAGCTTTCTTT.

The rearrangement links TRBV19 to TRBJ2-5; D assignment may be TRBD1 or TRBD2 (6 bases each). Germline V lookup: CDR1 LNHDA, CDR2 SQIVND (reference sequence). The ends were cut back, 5 bases at V and 5 bases at J, with 15 bases in the middle. CDR3 length: 14 residues. Here the CDR3 DNA reads TGTGCCAGTAGTCCCCGGGGGCTATGGGAGACCCAGTACTTC. It yields the protein CASSPRGLWETQYF.

This clonotype appeared many times. This chain uses TRBV12-3 or TRBV12-4 with TRBJ1-6, with D uncertain. This CDR3 region has 14 residues. V was trimmed by 6 bases and J by 8 bases, leaving 14 bases between them. The CDR3 nucleotides are TGTGCCAGCAGCCCCGTTTGGGTAGATTCACCCCTCCACTTT. It codes for CASSPVWVDSPLHF.